This entry lists 21 T cell receptor beta chains sequenced from one sample in a study of identical twins. TCRdb analysed the 5' RACE reads with MiXCR anew, one entry per CDR3 protein. The sample lists about 200,000 distinct CDR3 sequences, more than 9% seen once, with more than 8.5% in the top ten. Sequencing used memory T cells sorted from blood. The receptor source for this set is a man between 45 and 60 years old in good health.

This clonotype was counted between two and nine times. The chain is built from TRBV7-3 and TRBJ2-1; the match to TRBD1 covers 9 bases. Losses at the gene ends were 5 bases for V and 1 base for J; bases not matched to a gene: 9. This CDR3 has 17 residues. From germline, CDR1 is SGHTA and CDR2 FQGTGA. This chain's CDR3 is CASSLPTGTGSYNEQFF. The CDR3 DNA reads as TGTGCCAGCAGCCTGCCAACCGGGACAGGGTCCTACAATGAGCAGTTCTTC.

The chain links TRBV28 to TRBJ1-1; perhaps TRBD1 as D (5 bases). Trimming removed 4 bases at V and 0 bases at J, with 12 bases between. The germline V gene encodes CDR1 MDHEN and CDR2 SYDVKM. The CDR3 totals 15 residues. The CDR3, as DNA: TGTGCCAGCAGTTCGACCCCAGGGCTGAACACTGAAGCTTTCTTT. Translation gives CASSSTPGLNTEAFF.

Only a few counts were recorded for this clonotype. The DNA of the CDR3 is TGTGCCAGCAGTGATCAGGAAGCACTCTCACCCCTCCACTTT. It specifies CASSDQEALSPLHF. This chain joins TRBV28 and TRBJ1-6; D is unclear. V lost 5 bases and J 10 bases, leaving 15 bases between the germline ends. CDR3 length: 14 residues. Germline V gene sequence: CDR1 MDHEN, CDR2 SYDVKM.

This clonotype was picked up many times. This chain links TRBV7-8 with TRBJ1-5; 8 bases match TRBD1. V gave up 5 bases and J gave up 4 bases; unmatched junction bases: 13. This CDR3 has 17 amino acids. Germline CDR1 SGHVS, CDR2 FQNEAQ. CDR3 DNA: TGTGCCAGCAGCCCGCACGGACAGGGACCTACGAATCAGCCCCAGCATTTT. It is translated as CASSPHGQGPTNQPQHF.

Ten or more counts support this clonotype. This chain uses TRBV4-3 with TRBJ2-7, with 8 bases matching TRBD1. V lost 0 bases to trimming and J lost 2 bases; unmatched junction nucleotides: 3. The CDR3 contains 15 residues. Germline lookup yields CDR1 LGHNA and CDR2 YSLEER. This CDR3 reads CASSQEGTGPYEQYF. CDR3 sequence (DNA): TGCGCCAGCAGCCAAGAAGGGACAGGCCCCTACGAGCAGTACTTC.

The chain has TRBV9 and TRBJ2-5; D remains ambiguous. The CDR3 runs to 13 residues. Germline V gene lookup returns CDR1 SGDLS and CDR2 YYNGEE. V dropped 0 bases and J dropped 5 bases, with 8 bases sitting between them. In DNA form, the CDR3 reads TGTGCCAGCAGCGTAGAAGGGTTCGAGACCCAGTACTTC. Amino acid sequence: CASSVEGFETQYF.

Many counts were recorded for this clonotype. This chain uses TRBV6-2 or TRBV6-3 with TRBJ2-4; TRBD1 is a possible D gene (5 bases). The V end was cut by 6 bases, the J end by 11 bases, with 14 bases between. This CDR3 region has 12 residues. Per germline, CDR1 MNHEY and CDR2 SVGEGT. CDR3 in DNA: TGTGCCAGCAGCCCCCCCAAAGGGGTTCAGTACTTC. Translating gives CASSPPKGVQYF.

This clonotype was observed many times. The V call is TRBV5-1, the J call TRBJ2-3; TRBD2 is a possible D gene (7 bases). The CDR3 length is 15 residues. Germline CDR1 reads SGHRS; CDR2 reads YFSETQ. V was cut by 0 bases and J by 7 bases, with 15 bases left in between. The CDR3 spells CASSLDGGASHTQYF. The CDR3 DNA follows: TGCGCCAGCAGCTTGGATGGGGGGGCAAGTCATACGCAGTATTTT.

The chain is built from TRBV21-1 and TRBJ1-1; the table assigns TRBD1, which was not confirmed against the DNA. TRBV21-1 is designated a pseudogene. This CDR3 has 12 residues. CDR3 protein: CAILSGGTEAFF. The CDR3 DNA sequence: TGTGCCATTTTATCAGGGGGCACTGAAGCTTTCTTT.

This clonotype was counted ten times or more. V usage is TRBV5-1 and J usage is TRBJ1-4, with TRBD1 identical over 9 bases. The V gene end was trimmed by 0 bases and the J gene end by 7 bases; junction bases not matched to a gene: 4. CDR3 length: 15 residues. Germline lookup yields CDR1 SGHRS and CDR2 YFSETQ. The CDR3 protein is CASSLVTGGGEKLFF. CDR3 nucleotides: TGCGCCAGCAGCTTGGTTACAGGGGGCGGTGAAAAACTGTTTTTT.

This clonotype was found a few times. This chain uses TRBV28 with TRBJ2-7; TRBD2 agrees at 9 bases. Germline CDR1 is MDHEN and CDR2 is SYDVKM. The CDR3 sequence is 12 residues long. After removal of 7 bases from V and 3 bases from J, the junction contained 1 base not matched to a gene. CDR3 loop: CASKAGGYEQYF. The CDR3 DNA sequence: TGTGCCAGCAAAGCGGGAGGCTACGAGCAGTACTTC. Complete variable domain (other parts from reference TRBV28 and TRBJ2-7): DVKVTQSSRYLVKRTGEKVFLECVQDMDHENMFWYRQDPGLGLRLIYFSYDVKMKEKGDIPEGYSVSREKKERFSLILESASTNQTSMYLCASKAGGYEQYFGPGTRLTVT.

At least ten counts were recorded for this clonotype. The chain is built from TRBV5-1 and TRBJ1-1; tentative D call: TRBD1 (5 bases). The CDR3 is 12 amino acids. Per germline, CDR1 SGHRS and CDR2 YFSETQ. V was clipped by 0 bases and J by 7 bases, with 7 bases between them. CDR3 amino acids: CASSLGGLEAFF. The DNA for the CDR3 is TGCGCCAGCAGCTTGGGGGGACTTGAAGCTTTCTTT.

The rearrangement joins TRBV7-3 to TRBJ2-3, with D unclear. The CDR3 contains 16 residues. Germline values: CDR1 SGHTA, CDR2 FQGTGA. V was trimmed by 5 bases and J by 3 bases, leaving 18 bases between them. CDR3 region: CASSPAAGIGTDTQYF. The CDR3 DNA reads TGTGCCAGCAGCCCGGCGGCAGGTATAGGTACAGATACGCAGTATTTT.

Written as DNA, the CDR3 is TGTGCCAGCAGCCCTGGTTCCGGGGGGGAGACCCAGTACTTC. Protein sequence: CASSPGSGGETQYF. The chain recombines TRBV9 with TRBJ2-5, with 7 positions matching TRBD2. J lost 5 bases, V lost 4 bases, and 8 bases had no gene match. The germline V gene encodes CDR1 SGDLS and CDR2 YYNGEE. This CDR3 is built from 14 residues. Variable domain in full (rest from reference TRBV9 and TRBJ2-5): DSGVTQTPKHLITATGQRVTLRCSPRSGDLSVYWYQQSLDQGLQFLIQYYNGEERAKGNILERFSAQQFPDLHSELNLSSLELGDSALYFCASSPGSGGETQYFGPGTRLLVL.

This clonotype was counted ten times or more. The chain carries TRBV6-2 or TRBV6-3 and TRBJ2-1; no firm D call. This CDR3 spans 15 amino acids. Germline CDR1 MNHEY, CDR2 SVGEGT. V was clipped by 0 bases and J by 4 bases, with 10 bases between them. The CDR3 loop reads CASSYSAVEYNEQFF. The DNA of the CDR3 is TGTGCCAGCAGTTACTCGGCGGTAGAATACAATGAGCAGTTCTTC.

The chain employs TRBV4-1 and TRBJ2-1, with 8 bases matching TRBD1. V trimming: 2 bases; J trimming: 1 base; junction bases outside the gene matches: 10. This CDR3 spans 18 amino acids. CDR1 is MGHRA and CDR2 is YSYEKL in the germline V gene. CDR3 sequence (DNA): TGCGCCAGCAGCCAAAGGCTGGGACAGGAGAGATCCTACAATGAGCAGTTCTTC. It codes for CASSQRLGQERSYNEQFF.

This clonotype has a count of ten or more. This rearrangement joins TRBV15 to TRBJ1-2, with D perhaps matching TRBD1 (6 bases). Germline V gives CDR1 LNHNV, CDR2 YYDKDF (reference sequence). V shed 6 bases and J shed 7 bases, with 15 bases lying between them. This CDR3 has 13 residues. The CDR3 spells CATRSATGTGYTF. CDR3 bases: TGTGCCACCAGGAGCGCAACAGGGACTGGCTACACCTTC.

This clonotype was picked up many times. This chain connects TRBV5-6 to TRBJ2-1, with TRBD2 identical over 7 bases. The CDR3 consists of 16 residues. The germline CDR1 and CDR2 sequences are SGHDT and YYEEEE. J lost 4 bases, V lost 1 base, and 8 bases had no gene match. This CDR3 reads CASSLWILAPYNEQFF. CDR3 nucleotides: TGTGCCAGCAGCTTGTGGATACTAGCGCCTTACAATGAGCAGTTCTTC.

Many counts were recorded for this clonotype. The V call is TRBV9, the J call TRBJ2-2; 7 bases are shared with TRBD2. CDR1 and CDR2 from the germline V gene are SGDLS and YYNGEE. The CDR3 sequence is 16 residues long. The junction had 7 bases not matched to a gene; V was cut back by 4 bases and J by 1 base. CDR3 nucleotide sequence: TGTGCCAGCAGCTTTGGGGGGGGGGTGAACACCGGGGAGCTGTTTTTT. This gives the protein CASSFGGGVNTGELFF.

This clonotype occurred a few times. The J gene is TRBJ2-1, the V gene TRBV7-2, with TRBD2 matching over 13 bases. This CDR3 has 16 amino acids. In germline, CDR1 is SGHTA, CDR2 FQGNSA. The junction had 8 bases not matched to a gene; V was cut back by 5 bases and J by 7 bases. The CDR3 protein is CASSGQLAGGHNEQFF. The CDR3 DNA reads as TGTGCCAGCAGCGGCCAACTAGCGGGAGGGCATAATGAGCAGTTCTTC.

The chain has TRBV5-6 and TRBJ2-7; D could derive from TRBD1 or TRBD2 (5 bases each). Trimming left V 2 bases short and J 9 bases short, with 18 bases between. The germline CDR1 and CDR2 sequences are SGHDT and YYEEEE. The CDR3 is 14 residues long. The CDR3 loop is CASSFARGAMAQYF. CDR3 nucleotides: TGTGCCAGCAGCTTCGCCCGGGGCGCGATGGCGCAGTACTTC.